These 10 T cell receptor beta chains share one sample of origin, sequenced in a study of T cells in Graves' hyperthyroidism and ophthalmopathy. Using RNA transcripts as the source, TCR beta CDR3 regions were amplified. The HTBI primer set drove a first-round RT-PCR of the TCR CDR3. TCRdb re-analysed the multiplex PCR reads in MiXCR, keeping a single row per CDR3 protein. The table records some 560,000 distinct CDR3 sequences, 15% to 18% of them present only once. Material: blood. Receptors were obtained from a woman aged 25 to 39 with Graves' hyperthyroidism.

In this sample, this clonotype turned up a few times. The rearrangement joins TRBV3-1 to TRBJ2-1; TRBD2 matches 14 bases. Losses at the gene ends were 11 bases for V and 7 bases for J; bases not matched to a gene: 16. This CDR3 has 17 residues. The germline V gene has CDR1 LGHDT and CDR2 YNNKEL (reference sequence). The CDR3 region is CASKKRAGTSGSNEQFF. Written as DNA, the CDR3 is TGTGCCTCAAAAAAGAGAGCCGGGACTAGCGGGAGTAATGAGCAGTTCTTC.

The J gene is TRBJ1-5, the V gene TRBV7-2; D is possibly TRBD1 (5 bases). Germline V gene data show CDR1 as SGHTA and CDR2 as FQGNSA. V shed 8 bases and J shed 0 bases, with 14 bases lying between them. CDR3 length: 15 amino acids. The DNA of the CDR3 is TGTGCCAGCTCCGAGGAGGGGTATAGCAATCAGCCCCAGCATTTT. Translated, it gives CASSEEGYSNQPQHF. Together with reference TRBV7-2 and TRBJ1-5, the CDR3 gives the full variable domain: GAGVSQSPSNKVTEKGKDVELRCDPISGHTALYWYRQSLGQGLEFLIYFQGNSAPDKSGLPSDRFSAERTGGSVSTLTIQRTQQEDSAVYLCASSEEGYSNQPQHFGDGTRLSIL.

This clonotype has just a few counts. V and J are TRBV7-8 and TRBJ2-3; TRBD2 agrees at 9 bases. Germline CDR1 reads SGHVS; CDR2 reads FQNEAQ. V was clipped by 7 bases and J by 4 bases; unmatched bases: 15. The CDR3 runs 17 residues. CDR3 DNA sequence: TGTGCCAGCATCAAAACAGTAGCGGGAGCTGGGGCAGATACGCAGTATTTT. Encoded protein: CASIKTVAGAGADTQYF.

In the case of this clonotype: A single base separates this from a much larger clone, so it may be a read error. V gene TRBV11-2 combines with J gene TRBJ2-1; 7 bases fit TRBD2. Germline V lookup: CDR1 SGHAT, CDR2 FQNNGV. This CDR3 has 18 amino acids. With V trimmed by 0 bases and J by 4 bases, 12 bases remained unmatched. This CDR3 is CASSLDGFGTNNYNEQFF. Here the CDR3 DNA reads TGTGCCAGCAGCTTAGACGGTTTTGGGACTAACAATTACAATGAGCAGTTCTTC.

In its sample, this clonotype was seen many times. The chain couples TRBV28 to TRBJ2-2, with D unresolved. V lost 7 bases and J 0 bases, leaving 15 bases between the germline ends. This CDR3 spans 16 amino acids. From germline, CDR1 is MDHEN and CDR2 SYDVKM. CDR3 sequence reads: CASTPSGSSNTGELFF. DNA of the CDR3: TGTGCCAGCACTCCTTCCGGCAGTTCGAACACCGGGGAGCTGTTTTTT.

This clonotype has only a few counts. This chain joins TRBV14 and TRBJ2-1; no clear D gene. Trimming shortened V by 1 base and J by 9 bases, and 13 bases separated the two germline ends. The V gene's germline CDR1 is SGHDN and CDR2 FVKESK. CDR3 size: 14 residues. CDR3 in amino acids: CASSQGALATEQFF. CDR3 DNA: TGTGCCAGCAGCCAAGGGGCCCTTGCGACTGAGCAGTTCTTC. Based on the CDR3 plus reference TRBV14 and TRBJ2-1, the full variable domain is EAGVTQFPSHSVIEKGQTVTLRCDPISGHDNLYWYRRVMGKEIKFLLHFVKESKQDESGMPNNRFLAERTGGTYSTLKVQPAELEDSGVYFCASSQGALATEQFFGPGTRLTVL.

The rearrangement uses TRBV6-5 and TRBJ1-5; no firm D call. The CDR3 has 17 amino acids. Trimming removed 4 bases at V and 0 bases at J, with 16 bases between. Germline V gene data show CDR1 as MNHEY and CDR2 as SVGAGI. The CDR3 reads CASSSTQVDSSNQPQHF. The CDR3 nucleotides are TGTGCCAGCAGTTCCACTCAAGTAGATAGTAGCAATCAGCCCCAGCATTTT.

This clonotype has only a few counts. This chain uses TRBV5-1 with TRBJ2-5; D gene uncertain. Trimming cost V 1 base and J 1 base, with 8 bases left between them. The V gene's germline CDR1 is SGHRS and CDR2 YFSETQ. This CDR3 is built from 14 residues. The CDR3 sequence: CASSLMPGQETQYF. Here the CDR3 DNA reads TGCGCCAGCAGCTTGATGCCAGGCCAAGAGACCCAGTACTTC.

Ten or more counts support this clonotype. The genes are TRBV27 and TRBJ1-4, with D unresolved. CDR1 and CDR2 from the germline V gene are MNHEY and SMNVEV (reference sequence). The CDR3 runs to 14 residues. V was trimmed by 2 bases and J by 8 bases, leaving 12 bases between them. This chain's CDR3 is CASSLLGIGEKLFF. The CDR3 bases are TGTGCCAGCAGTTTACTAGGGATAGGAGAAAAACTGTTTTTT.

The chain employs TRBV18 and TRBJ2-4, with D maybe TRBD2 (6 bases). Trimming left V 2 bases short and J 1 base short, with 12 bases between. CDR3 length: 16 amino acids. Per the germline V gene, CDR1 is KGHSH and CDR2 is LQKENI. The CDR3 bases are TGTGCCAGCTCACCAGCGGGGTCCACGGCCAAAAACATTCAGTACTTC. Its protein is CASSPAGSTAKNIQYF.